What follows are 12 T cell receptor beta chains derived from one specimen sequenced in a study of molecular identifiers for immune sequencing clone quantification. MiXCR was run by TCRdb on the PCR reads, yielding one entry per CDR3 protein. In the table there are hundreds of thousands of distinct CDR3 sequences, around 25% of which are singletons. Sequenced input: naive CD8+ T cells from blood, with Jurkat cell RNA spiked in. Documented subset: FACS-sorted CD8+CD4-CCR7+CD45RA+ naive T cells. Every receptor here comes from a human donor in good health. Some libraries in this study had Jurkat cell RNA spiked in.

Points on this clonotype: The CDR3 ends on some other residue instead of the conserved phenylalanine or tryptophan, so this is likely a read error. In nucleotides, the CDR3 is TGTGCCAGCTCAAGGGAAACCCGCGGGAGAGATACGCAGTATTAT. Translating it yields CASSRETRGRDTQYY. V usage is TRBV18 and J usage is TRBJ2-3; 7 bases agree with TRBD2. CDR1 and CDR2 (germline): KGHSH, LQKENI. The CDR3 is 15 residues long. After removal of 5 bases from V and 5 bases from J, the junction contained 10 bases not matched to a gene.

This clonotype was counted many times. V and J are TRBV5-1 and TRBJ2-2; D possibly corresponds to TRBD2 (5 bases). V was clipped by 3 bases and J by 2 bases, with 11 bases between them. This CDR3 region has 15 residues. The V gene's germline CDR1 is SGHRS and CDR2 YFSETQ. This CDR3 reads CASSWWRINTGELFF. The CDR3 DNA reads TGCGCCAGCAGCTGGTGGAGGATAAACACCGGGGAGCTGTTTTTT.

This clonotype was detected a few times. The CDR3 loop reads CASSQDWMATGSYEQYF. CDR3 coding DNA: TGCGCCAGCAGCCAAGATTGGATGGCGACAGGGTCCTACGAGCAGTACTTC. This chain connects TRBV4-3 to TRBJ2-7; TRBD1 agrees at 7 bases. The germline CDR1 and CDR2 sequences are LGHNA and YSLEER. The CDR3 loop spans 17 amino acids. The V segment lost 0 bases and the J segment 1 base; nucleotides outside the gene matches: 9.

This clonotype was counted many times. The chain is built from TRBV11-2 and TRBJ1-5; tentatively, D is TRBD1 (6 bases). Germline V gene data show CDR1 as SGHAT and CDR2 as FQNNGV. Trimming removed 4 bases from V and 6 bases from J, with 10 bases in between. The CDR3 sequence is 13 residues long. The CDR3 sequence is CASSWDITQPQHF. The CDR3 DNA sequence: TGTGCCAGCAGCTGGGACATAACTCAGCCCCAGCATTTT. The full variable domain, with the rest looked up from reference TRBV11-2 and TRBJ1-5, is EAGVAQSPRYKIIEKRQSVAFWCNPISGHATLYWYQQILGQGPKLLIQFQNNGVVDDSQLPKDRFSAERLKGVDSTLKIQPAKLEDSAVYLCASSWDITQPQHFGDGTRLSIL.

This clonotype turned up a few times. The gene calls are TRBV6-1 and TRBJ2-1, with D possibly matching TRBD2 (6 bases). The CDR3 sequence is 18 residues long. Germline CDR1 reads MNHNS; CDR2 reads SASEGT. V shed 5 bases and J shed 7 bases, with 27 bases lying between them. The CDR3 region is CASSPHPPRASVQNEQFF. The DNA of the CDR3 is TGTGCCAGCAGTCCACACCCCCCTCGGGCTAGCGTTCAGAATGAGCAGTTCTTC.

In its sample, this clonotype was seen many times. The rearrangement uses TRBV11-2 and TRBJ2-3, with 8 bases that match TRBD1. Per germline, CDR1 SGHAT and CDR2 FQNNGV. The CDR3 extends over 14 amino acids. Unmatched junction bases numbered 5, after V lost 6 bases and J lost 3 bases. The CDR3 sequence is CASSTGGITDTQYF. The CDR3 DNA follows: TGTGCCAGCAGTACAGGGGGTATTACAGATACGCAGTATTTT.

This chain joins TRBV28 and TRBJ2-1, with D unclear. The CDR3 runs to 14 residues. Germline assignment: CDR1 MDHEN and CDR2 SYDVKM. V lost 2 bases to trimming and J lost 0 bases, with 5 bases between them. Here the CDR3 reads CASSLRASYNEQFF. DNA of the CDR3: TGTGCCAGCAGTTTACGCGCCTCCTACAATGAGCAGTTCTTC.

The rearrangement joins TRBV24-1 to TRBJ1-1; possibly TRBD1 for D (5 bases). Looked up from germline, CDR1 is KGHDR and CDR2 is SFDVKD. V was clipped by 5 bases and J by 2 bases, with 11 bases between them. The CDR3 is made up of 14 amino acids. CDR3 protein: CATSAAGENTEAFF. CDR3 DNA: TGTGCCACCAGTGCCGCGGGGGAAAACACTGAAGCTTTCTTT.

In its sample, this clonotype was seen many times. The chain recombines TRBV3-1 with TRBJ2-1, with 7 bases aligning to TRBD2. This CDR3 has 17 residues. Looked up from germline, CDR1 is LGHDT and CDR2 is YNNKEL (reference sequence). V was clipped by 3 bases and J by 0 bases; unmatched bases: 8. In DNA form, the CDR3 reads TGTGCCAGCAGCCATGTGTACCGGGACTACTCCTACAATGAGCAGTTCTTC. It is translated as CASSHVYRDYSYNEQFF.

This clonotype occurred a few times. This sequence joins TRBV29-1 and TRBJ2-5, with 12 bases identical to TRBD2. The CDR3 contains 18 residues. CDR1 is SQVTM, CDR2 ANQGSEA, per germline. Unmatched junction bases numbered 13, after V lost 0 bases and J lost 5 bases. CDR3 protein: CSVEDLGLAGHTSETQYF. The CDR3 DNA follows: TGCAGCGTTGAAGATCTAGGACTAGCGGGACATACGTCGGAGACCCAGTACTTC.

The genes are TRBV9 and TRBJ1-1; 8 bases align to TRBD1. The CDR3 contains 15 residues. Germline V gives CDR1 SGDLS, CDR2 YYNGEE. V was pared by 2 bases and J by 6 bases, with 9 bases of the junction left unmatched. CDR3 loop: CASSVTGAIAAEAFF. CDR3 DNA: TGTGCCAGCAGCGTGACAGGGGCAATAGCGGCTGAAGCTTTCTTT.

This clonotype was observed many times. The chain is built from TRBV29-1 and TRBJ1-1; D is possibly TRBD1 (5 bases). The ends were cut back, 7 bases at V and 4 bases at J, with 13 bases in the middle. The germline V gene has CDR1 SQVTM and CDR2 ANQGSEA. The CDR3 spans 12 residues. Here the CDR3 DNA reads TGCAGCGCCCAATCGGGGGTCACTGAAGCTTTCTTT. Translation gives CSAQSGVTEAFF.